The T cell receptor beta chain under discussion was sequenced for a study of blood T cells in healthy people across ages. Together with a sample-barcoded 5' primer, a J-beta primer mix was included in a second PCR lasting about 6 to 12 cycles. Every sample produced at least 2.5 million CDR3-containing paired-end reads. TCRdb passed the 5' RACE reads through MiXCR, listing each CDR3 protein once. This sample carries 1.8 million or so distinct CDR3 sequences, around 40% of them seen once, and the ten largest clones take 20% to 25%. With respect to this clonotype: The antigen is unknown.

With 6 bases removed from V and 4 bases from J, the gap between germline ends came to 17 bases. This CDR3 contains 15 residues. Germline CDR1 reads MNHNS; CDR2 reads SASEGT. Study conclusions and caveats: Across samples, TCR beta diversity tracked strongly with naive T cell percentage.

Sequencing was done on a sample of blood. This receptor was identified in a human donor in good health. The chain links TRBV6-1 to TRBJ2-3, with a tentative D call TRBD2 (6 bases). CDR3 sequence reads: CASREGLLSADTQYF. The DNA for the CDR3 is TGTGCCAGCAGAGAGGGACTCCTCAGCGCAGATACGCAGTATTTT.